This T cell receptor (beta chain) was sequenced in a study of early T cells in non-severe SARS-CoV-2 infection. TCRdb passed the 5' RACE reads through MiXCR, listing each CDR3 protein once. The table records tens of thousands of distinct CDR3 sequences, 12% to 15% of them present only once. This clonotype showed up many times. The length of the CDR3 is 13 residues. Per germline, CDR1 ENHRY and CDR2 SYGVKD. V was clipped by 3 bases and J by 2 bases, with 7 bases between them. The V and J genes are TRBV10-3 and TRBJ1-2; D ambiguous. The sequencing input was whole blood. The receptor comes from an adult who was a healthcare worker with PCR-confirmed SARS-CoV-2 infection or an uninfected control (not recorded which). CDR3 protein: CAISDPINYGYTF. The CDR3 bases are TGTGCCATCAGTGACCCAATAAACTATGGCTACACCTTC.